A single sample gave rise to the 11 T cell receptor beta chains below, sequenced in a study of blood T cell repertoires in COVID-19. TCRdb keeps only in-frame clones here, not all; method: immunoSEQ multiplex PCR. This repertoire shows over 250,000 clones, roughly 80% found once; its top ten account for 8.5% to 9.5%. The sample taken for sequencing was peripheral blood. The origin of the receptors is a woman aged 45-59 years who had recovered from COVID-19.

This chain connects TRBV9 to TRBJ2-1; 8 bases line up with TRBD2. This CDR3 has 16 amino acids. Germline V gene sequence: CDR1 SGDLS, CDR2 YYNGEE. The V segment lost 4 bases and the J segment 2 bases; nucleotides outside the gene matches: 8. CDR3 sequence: CASSPASGSAYNEQFF. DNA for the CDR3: TGTGCCAGCAGCCCCGCAAGCGGGAGCGCCTACAATGAGCAGTTCTTC. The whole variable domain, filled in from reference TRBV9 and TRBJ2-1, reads DSGVTQTPKHLITATGQRVTLRCSPRSGDLSVYWYQQSLDQGLQFLIQYYNGEERAKGNILERFSAQQFPDLHSELNLSSLELGDSALYFCASSPASGSAYNEQFFGPGTRLTVL.

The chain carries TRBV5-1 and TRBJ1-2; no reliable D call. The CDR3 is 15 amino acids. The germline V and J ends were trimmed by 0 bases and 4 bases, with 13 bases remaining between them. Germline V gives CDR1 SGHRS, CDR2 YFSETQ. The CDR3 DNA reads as TGCGCCAGCAGCTTGGCCGGAGTGGAGGGCTATGGCTACACCTTC. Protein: CASSLAGVEGYGYTF.

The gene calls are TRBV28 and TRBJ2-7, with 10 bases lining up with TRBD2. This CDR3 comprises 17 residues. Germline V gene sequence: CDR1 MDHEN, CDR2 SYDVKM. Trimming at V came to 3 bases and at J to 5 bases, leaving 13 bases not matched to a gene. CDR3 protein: CASSLFGSSGRADEQYF. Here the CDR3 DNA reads TGTGCCAGCAGTTTGTTCGGGTCCAGCGGGAGGGCCGACGAGCAGTACTTC.

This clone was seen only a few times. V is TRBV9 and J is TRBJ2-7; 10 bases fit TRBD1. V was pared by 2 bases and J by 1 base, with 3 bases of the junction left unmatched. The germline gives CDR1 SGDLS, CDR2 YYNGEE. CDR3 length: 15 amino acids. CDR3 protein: CASSVGTGVSYEQYF. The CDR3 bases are TGTGCCAGCAGCGTCGGGACAGGGGTTTCCTACGAGCAGTACTTC.

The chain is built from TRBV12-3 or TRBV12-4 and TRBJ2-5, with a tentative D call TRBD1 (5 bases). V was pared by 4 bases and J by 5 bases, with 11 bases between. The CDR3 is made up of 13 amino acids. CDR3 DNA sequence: TGTGCCAGCAGTTCTCAGGGCAGGGAGACCCAGTACTTC. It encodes CASSSQGRETQYF.

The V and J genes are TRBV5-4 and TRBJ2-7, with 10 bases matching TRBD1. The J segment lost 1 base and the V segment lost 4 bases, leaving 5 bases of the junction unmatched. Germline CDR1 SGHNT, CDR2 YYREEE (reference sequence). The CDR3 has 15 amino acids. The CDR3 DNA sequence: TGTGCCAGCAGCCCGTCGGGACAGGGGTCCTACGAGCAGTACTTC. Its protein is CASSPSGQGSYEQYF.

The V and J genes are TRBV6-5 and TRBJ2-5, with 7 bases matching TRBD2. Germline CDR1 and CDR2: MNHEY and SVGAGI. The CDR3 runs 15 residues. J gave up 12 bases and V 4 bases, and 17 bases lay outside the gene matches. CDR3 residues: CASSSSGLVKNLKYF. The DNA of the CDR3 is TGTGCCAGCAGTTCGAGCGGACTAGTTAAGAATCTCAAGTACTTC.

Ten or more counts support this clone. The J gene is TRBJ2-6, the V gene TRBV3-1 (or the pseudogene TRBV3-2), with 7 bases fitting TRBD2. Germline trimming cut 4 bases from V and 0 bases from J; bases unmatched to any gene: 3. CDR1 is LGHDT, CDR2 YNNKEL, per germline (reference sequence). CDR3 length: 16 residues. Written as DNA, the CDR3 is TGTGCCAGCAGCCGGGGGGAGGGCTCTGGGGCCAACGTCCTGACTTTC. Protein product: CASSRGEGSGANVLTF.

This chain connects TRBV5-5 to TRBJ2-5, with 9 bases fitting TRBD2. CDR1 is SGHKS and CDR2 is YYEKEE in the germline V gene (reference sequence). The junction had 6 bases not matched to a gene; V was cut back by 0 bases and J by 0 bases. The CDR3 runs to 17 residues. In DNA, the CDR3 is TGTGCCAGCAGCTTGGATAGCGGGGGAGGGTACCAAGAGACCCAGTACTTC. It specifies CASSLDSGGGYQETQYF.

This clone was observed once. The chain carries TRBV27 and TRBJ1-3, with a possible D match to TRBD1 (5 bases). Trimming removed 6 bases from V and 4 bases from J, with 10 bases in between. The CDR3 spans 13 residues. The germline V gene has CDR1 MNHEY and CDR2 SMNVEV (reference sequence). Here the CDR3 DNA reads TGTGCCAGCAGCAGGGCGGGAGGAAACACCATATATTTT. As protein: CASSRAGGNTIYF.

This CDR3 reads CASSPGAGRLDEQYF. CDR3 in DNA: TGTGCCAGCTCACCGGGAGCGGGGCGACTGGACGAGCAGTACTTC. The chain couples TRBV18 to TRBJ2-7, with TRBD2 identical over 7 bases. Germline lookup yields CDR1 KGHSH and CDR2 LQKENI. The V and J ends lost 3 bases and 5 bases, in that order; junction bases with no gene match: 10. This CDR3 contains 15 residues.